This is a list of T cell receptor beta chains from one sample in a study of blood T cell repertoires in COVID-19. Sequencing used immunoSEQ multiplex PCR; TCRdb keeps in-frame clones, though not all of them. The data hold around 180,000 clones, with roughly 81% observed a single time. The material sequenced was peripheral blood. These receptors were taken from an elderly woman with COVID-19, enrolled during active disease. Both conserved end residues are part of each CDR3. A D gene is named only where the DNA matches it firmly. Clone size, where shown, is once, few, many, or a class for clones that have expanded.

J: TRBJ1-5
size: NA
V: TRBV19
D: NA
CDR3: CASSMRLDQPQHF
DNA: TGTGCCAGTAGTATGCGGCTTGATCAGCCCCAGCATTTT

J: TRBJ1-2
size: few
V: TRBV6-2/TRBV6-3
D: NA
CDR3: CASSYRGGYTF
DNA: TGTGCCAGCAGTTACCGGGGAGGCTACACCTTC

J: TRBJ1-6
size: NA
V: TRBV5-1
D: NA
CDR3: CASSSAGRNNSPLHF
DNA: TGCGCCAGCAGCTCCGCAGGTCGTAATAATTCACCCCTCCACTTT

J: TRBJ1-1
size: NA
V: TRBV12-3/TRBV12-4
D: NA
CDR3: CATRGEKATEAFF
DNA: TGTGCCACCAGGGGAGAGAAGGCAACTGAAGCTTTCTTT

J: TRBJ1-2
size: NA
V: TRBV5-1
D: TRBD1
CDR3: CASSWTGGGYGYTF
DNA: TGCGCCAGCAGCTGGACAGGGGGCGGATATGGCTACACCTTC

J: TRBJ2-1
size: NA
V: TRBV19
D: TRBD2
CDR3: CASSIHPTSGAHNEQFF
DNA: TGTGCCAGTAGTATTCACCCGACTAGCGGGGCCCACAATGAGCAGTTCTTC

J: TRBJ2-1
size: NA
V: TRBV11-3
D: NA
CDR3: CASAADSSYNEQFF
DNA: TGTGCCAGCGCGGCAGACTCCTCCTACAATGAGCAGTTCTTC

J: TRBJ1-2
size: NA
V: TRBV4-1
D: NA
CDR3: CASSQAGRGGYTF
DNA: TGCGCCAGCAGCCAAGCGGGCAGGGGTGGCTACACCTTC

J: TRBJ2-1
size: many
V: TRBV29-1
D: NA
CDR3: CSVRLVSYNEQFF
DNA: TGCAGCGTTAGACTAGTTTCCTACAATGAGCAGTTCTTC

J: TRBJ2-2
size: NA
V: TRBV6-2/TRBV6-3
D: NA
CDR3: CASTPDTNTGELFF
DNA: TGTGCCAGCACCCCAGACACTAACACCGGGGAGCTGTTTTTT

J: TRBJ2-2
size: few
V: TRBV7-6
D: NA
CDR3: CASSLRGRGVTGELFF
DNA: TGTGCCAGCAGCTTAAGAGGCAGGGGAGTCACCGGGGAGCTGTTTTTT

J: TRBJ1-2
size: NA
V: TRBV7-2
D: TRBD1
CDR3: CASSLTGDFYGYTF
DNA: TGTGCCAGCAGCTTGACAGGGGATTTCTATGGCTACACCTTC

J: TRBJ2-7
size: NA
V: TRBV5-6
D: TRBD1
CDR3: CASSISQGAQWNRQYF
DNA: TGTGCCAGCAGCATCTCGCAGGGGGCCCAGTGGAATAGGCAGTACTTC

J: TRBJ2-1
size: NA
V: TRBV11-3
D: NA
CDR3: CASSFWGQSEQFF
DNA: TGTGCCAGCAGCTTTTGGGGCCAGAGTGAGCAGTTCTTC

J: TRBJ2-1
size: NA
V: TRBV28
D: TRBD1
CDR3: CASSRGQGPFYNEQFF
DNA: TGTGCCAGCAGCCGGGGACAGGGTCCCTTCTACAATGAGCAGTTCTTC

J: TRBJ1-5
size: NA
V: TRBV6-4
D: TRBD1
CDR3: CASSDFGTGDQPQHF
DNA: TGTGCCAGCAGTGACTTCGGGACAGGGGATCAGCCCCAGCATTTT

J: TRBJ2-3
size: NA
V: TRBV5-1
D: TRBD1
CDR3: CASSLEAGGADTQYF
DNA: TGCGCCAGCAGCTTGGAGGCAGGGGGCGCAGATACGCAGTATTTT

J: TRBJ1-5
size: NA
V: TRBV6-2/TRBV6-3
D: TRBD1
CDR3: CASSIAGTVYQPQHF
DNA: TGTGCCAGCAGCATCGCCGGGACAGTCTATCAGCCCCAGCATTTT

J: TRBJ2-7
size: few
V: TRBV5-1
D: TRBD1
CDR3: CASSLEDRAAYEQYF
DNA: TGCGCCAGCAGCTTGGAGGACAGGGCCGCCTACGAGCAGTACTTC

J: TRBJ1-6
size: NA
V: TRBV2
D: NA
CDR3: CASTPGDLYNSPLHF
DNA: TGTGCCAGCACCCCGGGAGATCTCTATAATTCACCCCTCCACTTT

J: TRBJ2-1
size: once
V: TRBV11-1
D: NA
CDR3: CASSPTGYNEQFF
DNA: TGTGCCAGCAGCCCCACAGGGTACAATGAGCAGTTCTTC

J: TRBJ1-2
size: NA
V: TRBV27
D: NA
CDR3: CASSFLAFPYGYTF
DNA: TGTGCCAGCAGTTTTCTGGCTTTTCCCTATGGCTACACCTTC

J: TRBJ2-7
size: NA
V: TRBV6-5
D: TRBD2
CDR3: CASRRTSSSYEQYF
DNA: TGTGCCAGCAGGCGGACTAGTAGCTCCTACGAGCAGTACTTC

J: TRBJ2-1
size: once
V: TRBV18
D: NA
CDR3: CASSLQGMNYNEQFF
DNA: TGTGCCAGCTCACTGCAGGGGATGAACTACAATGAGCAGTTCTTC

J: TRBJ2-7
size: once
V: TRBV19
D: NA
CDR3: CASSSGHSSYEQYF
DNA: TGTGCCAGTAGTTCGGGACACAGCTCCTACGAGCAGTACTTC

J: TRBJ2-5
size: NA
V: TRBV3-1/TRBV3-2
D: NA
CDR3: CASSRSGQETQYF
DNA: TGTGCCAGCAGCCGAAGCGGCCAAGAGACCCAGTACTTC

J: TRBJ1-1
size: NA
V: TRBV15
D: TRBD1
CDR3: CATSRDRTGSTEAFF
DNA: TGTGCCACCAGCAGAGACAGGACAGGGAGCACTGAAGCTTTCTTT

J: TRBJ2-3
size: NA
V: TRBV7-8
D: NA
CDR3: CASRESSTDTQYF
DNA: TGTGCCAGCAGGGAGTCTAGCACAGATACGCAGTATTTT

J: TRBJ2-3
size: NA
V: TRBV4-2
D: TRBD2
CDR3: CASSLGLAGESADTQYF
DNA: TGTGCCAGCAGCCTTGGACTAGCGGGAGAGAGTGCAGATACGCAGTATTTT

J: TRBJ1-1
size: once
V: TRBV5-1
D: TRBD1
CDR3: CASSRTGNTEAFF
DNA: TGCGCCAGCAGCCGGACAGGTAACACTGAAGCTTTCTTT

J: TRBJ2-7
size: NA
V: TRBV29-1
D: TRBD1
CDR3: CSVQQGLHYEQYF
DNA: TGCAGCGTTCAACAGGGGCTACACTACGAGCAGTACTTC

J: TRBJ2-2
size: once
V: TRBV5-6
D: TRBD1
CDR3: CASSQDRGRVSGELFF
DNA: TGTGCCAGCAGCCAGGACAGGGGGCGTGTGTCCGGGGAGCTGTTTTTT

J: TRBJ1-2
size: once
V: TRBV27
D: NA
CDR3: CASGSEAGTPNYGYTF
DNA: TGTGCCAGCGGATCAGAAGCCGGGACACCTAACTATGGCTACACCTTC

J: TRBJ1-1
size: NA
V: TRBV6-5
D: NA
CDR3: CASSYSGYTEAFF
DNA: TGTGCCAGCAGTTATTCAGGGTACACTGAAGCTTTCTTT

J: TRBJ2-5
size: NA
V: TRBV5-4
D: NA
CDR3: CASSRLPNRETQYF
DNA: TGTGCCAGCAGCCGCCTGCCGAACCGGGAGACCCAGTACTTC

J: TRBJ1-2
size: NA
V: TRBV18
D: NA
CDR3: CASSPGVGAAYGYTF
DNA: TGTGCCAGCTCACCTGGGGTGGGGGCCGCATATGGCTACACCTTC

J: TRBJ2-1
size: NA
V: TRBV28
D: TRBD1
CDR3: CASSFTGGAGNEQFF
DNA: TGTGCCAGCAGTTTCACAGGGGGCGCGGGTAATGAGCAGTTCTTC